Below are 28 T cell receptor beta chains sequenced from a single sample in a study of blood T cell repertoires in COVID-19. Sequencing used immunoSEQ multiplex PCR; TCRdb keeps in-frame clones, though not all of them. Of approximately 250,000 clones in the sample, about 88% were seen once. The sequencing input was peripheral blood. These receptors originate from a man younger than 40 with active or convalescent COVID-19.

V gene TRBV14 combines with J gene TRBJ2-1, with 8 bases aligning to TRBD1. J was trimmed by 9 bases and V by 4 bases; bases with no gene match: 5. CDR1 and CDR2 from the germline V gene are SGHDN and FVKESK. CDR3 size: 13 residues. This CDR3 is CASSRQGAGEQFF. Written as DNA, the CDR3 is TGTGCCAGCAGCCGGCAGGGGGCGGGTGAGCAGTTCTTC.

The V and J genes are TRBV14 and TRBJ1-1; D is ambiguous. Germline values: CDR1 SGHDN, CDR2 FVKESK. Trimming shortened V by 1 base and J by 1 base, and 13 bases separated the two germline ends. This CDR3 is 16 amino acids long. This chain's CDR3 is CASSQVGGLGNTEAFF. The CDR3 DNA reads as TGTGCCAGCAGCCAAGTTGGCGGGCTTGGGAACACTGAAGCTTTCTTT.

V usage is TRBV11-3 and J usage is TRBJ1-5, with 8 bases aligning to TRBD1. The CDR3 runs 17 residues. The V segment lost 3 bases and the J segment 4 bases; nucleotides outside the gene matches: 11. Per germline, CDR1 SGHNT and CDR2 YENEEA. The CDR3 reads CASSFSETGVYNQPQHF. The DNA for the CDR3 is TGTGCCAGCAGCTTCTCTGAGACAGGGGTATATAATCAGCCCCAGCATTTT.

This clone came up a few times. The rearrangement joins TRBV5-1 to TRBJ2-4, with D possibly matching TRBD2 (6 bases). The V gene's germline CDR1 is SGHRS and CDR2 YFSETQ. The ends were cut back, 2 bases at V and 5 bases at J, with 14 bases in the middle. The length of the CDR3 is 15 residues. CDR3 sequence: CASSFLAGGENIQYF. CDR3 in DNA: TGCGCCAGCAGCTTTTTAGCAGGCGGGGAAAACATTCAGTACTTC.

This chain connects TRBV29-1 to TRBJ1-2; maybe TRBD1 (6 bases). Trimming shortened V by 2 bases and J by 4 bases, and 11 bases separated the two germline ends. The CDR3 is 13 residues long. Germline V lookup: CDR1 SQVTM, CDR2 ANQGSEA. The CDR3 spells CSVEKTGPYGYTF. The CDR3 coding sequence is TGCAGCGTTGAAAAGACAGGCCCCTATGGCTACACCTTC. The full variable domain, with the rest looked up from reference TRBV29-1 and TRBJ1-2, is SAVISQKPSRDICQRGTSLTIQCQVDSQVTMMFWYRQQPGQSLTLIATANQGSEATYESGFVIDKFPISRPNLTFSTLTVSNMSPEDSSIYLCSVEKTGPYGYTFGSGTRLTVV.

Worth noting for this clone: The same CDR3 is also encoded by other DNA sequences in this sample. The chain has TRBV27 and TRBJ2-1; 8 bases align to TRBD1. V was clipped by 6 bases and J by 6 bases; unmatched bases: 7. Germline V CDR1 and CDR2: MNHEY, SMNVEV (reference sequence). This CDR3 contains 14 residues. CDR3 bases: TGTGCCAGCAGCCTAGGACAGGGCCCCAATGAGCAGTTCTTC. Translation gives CASSLGQGPNEQFF.

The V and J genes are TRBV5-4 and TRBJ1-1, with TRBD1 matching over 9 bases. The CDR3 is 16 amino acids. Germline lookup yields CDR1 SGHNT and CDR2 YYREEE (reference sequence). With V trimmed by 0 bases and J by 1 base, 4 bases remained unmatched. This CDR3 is CASSLGIQGANTEAFF. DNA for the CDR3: TGTGCCAGCAGCTTGGGCATACAGGGGGCGAACACTGAAGCTTTCTTT.

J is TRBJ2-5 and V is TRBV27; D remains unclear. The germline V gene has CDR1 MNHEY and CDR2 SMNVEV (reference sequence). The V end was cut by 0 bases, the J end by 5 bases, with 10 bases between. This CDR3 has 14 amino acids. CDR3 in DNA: TGTGCCAGCAGTTTATCGATGTCTATCGAGACCCAGTACTTC. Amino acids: CASSLSMSIETQYF.

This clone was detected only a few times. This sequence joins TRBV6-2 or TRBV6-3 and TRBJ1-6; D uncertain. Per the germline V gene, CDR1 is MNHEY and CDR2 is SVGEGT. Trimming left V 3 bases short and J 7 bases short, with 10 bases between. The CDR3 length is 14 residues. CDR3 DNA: TGTGCCAGCAGTTATGGGCAGCTCAATTCACCCCTCCACTTT. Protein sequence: CASSYGQLNSPLHF.

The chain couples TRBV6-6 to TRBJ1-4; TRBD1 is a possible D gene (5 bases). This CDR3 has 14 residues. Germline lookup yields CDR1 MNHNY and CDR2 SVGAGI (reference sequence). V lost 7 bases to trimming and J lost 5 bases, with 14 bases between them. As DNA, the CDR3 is TGTGCCAGCAAGTGGGGCAGACAAAATGAAAAACTGTTTTTT. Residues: CASKWGRQNEKLFF.

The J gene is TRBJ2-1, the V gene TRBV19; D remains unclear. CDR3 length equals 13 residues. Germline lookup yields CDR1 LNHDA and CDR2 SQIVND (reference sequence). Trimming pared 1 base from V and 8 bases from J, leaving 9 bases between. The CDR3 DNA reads TGTGCCAGTAGTATAGCTTCTTCGGATGAGCAGTTCTTC. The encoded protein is CASSIASSDEQFF.

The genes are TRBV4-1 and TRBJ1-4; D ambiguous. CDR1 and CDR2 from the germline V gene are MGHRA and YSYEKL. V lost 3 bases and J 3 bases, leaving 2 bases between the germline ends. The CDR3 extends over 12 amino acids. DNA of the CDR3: TGCGCCAGCAGCCACTCTAATGAAAAACTGTTTTTT. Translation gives CASSHSNEKLFF.

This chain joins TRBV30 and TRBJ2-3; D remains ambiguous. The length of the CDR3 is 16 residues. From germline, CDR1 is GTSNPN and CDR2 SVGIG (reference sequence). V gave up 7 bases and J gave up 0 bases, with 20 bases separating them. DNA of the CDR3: TGTGCCTACCTGAATCGCGAGTTGGGCAGCACAGATACGCAGTATTTT. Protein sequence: CAYLNRELGSTDTQYF.

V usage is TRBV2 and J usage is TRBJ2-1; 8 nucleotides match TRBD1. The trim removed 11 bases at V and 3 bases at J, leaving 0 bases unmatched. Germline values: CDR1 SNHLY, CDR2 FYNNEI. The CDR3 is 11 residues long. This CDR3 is CAGTGYNEQFF. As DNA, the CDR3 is TGTGCCGGGACAGGCTACAATGAGCAGTTCTTC. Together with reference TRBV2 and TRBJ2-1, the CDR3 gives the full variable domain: EPEVTQTPSHQVTQMGQEVILRCVPISNHLYFYWYRQILGQKVEFLVSFYNNEISEKSEIFDDQFSVERPDGSNFTLKIRSTKLEDSAMYFCAGTGYNEQFFGPGTRLTVL.

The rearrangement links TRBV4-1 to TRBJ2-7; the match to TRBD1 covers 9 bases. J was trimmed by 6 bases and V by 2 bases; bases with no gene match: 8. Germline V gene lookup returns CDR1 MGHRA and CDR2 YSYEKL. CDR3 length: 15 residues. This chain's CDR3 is CASSQIGTGYREQYF. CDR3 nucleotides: TGCGCCAGCAGCCAAATAGGGACAGGGTATCGCGAGCAGTACTTC.

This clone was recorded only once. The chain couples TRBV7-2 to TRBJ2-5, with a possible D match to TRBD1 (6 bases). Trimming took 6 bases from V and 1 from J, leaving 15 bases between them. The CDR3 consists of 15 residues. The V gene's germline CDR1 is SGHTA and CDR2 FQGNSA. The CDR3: CASSETRGLQETQYF. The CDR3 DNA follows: TGTGCCAGCAGTGAGACCAGGGGCCTCCAAGAGACCCAGTACTTC.

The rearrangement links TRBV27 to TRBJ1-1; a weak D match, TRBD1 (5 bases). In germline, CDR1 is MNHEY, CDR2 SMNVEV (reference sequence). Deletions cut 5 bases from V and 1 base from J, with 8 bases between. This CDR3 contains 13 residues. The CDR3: CASSRGGNTEAFF. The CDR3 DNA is TGTGCCAGCAGTCGCGGGGGGAACACTGAAGCTTTCTTT.

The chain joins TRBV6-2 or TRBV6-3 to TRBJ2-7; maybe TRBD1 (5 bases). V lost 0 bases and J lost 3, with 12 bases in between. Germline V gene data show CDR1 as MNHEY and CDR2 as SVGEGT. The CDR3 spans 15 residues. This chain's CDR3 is CASSYSRPGFYEQYF. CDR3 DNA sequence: TGTGCCAGCAGTTACTCCCGGCCAGGGTTCTACGAGCAGTACTTC.

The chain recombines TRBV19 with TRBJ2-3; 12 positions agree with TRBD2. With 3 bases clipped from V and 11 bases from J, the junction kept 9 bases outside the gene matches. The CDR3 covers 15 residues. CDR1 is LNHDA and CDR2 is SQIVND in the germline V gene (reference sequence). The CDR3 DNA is TGTGCCAGTAGTATGGGACTAGCGGGCCTCGTAGGGCAGTATTTT. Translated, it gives CASSMGLAGLVGQYF. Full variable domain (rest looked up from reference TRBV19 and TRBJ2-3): DGGITQSPKYLFRKEGQNVTLSCEQNLNHDAMYWYRQDPGQGLRLIYYSQIVNDFQKGDIAEGYSVSREKKESFPLTVTSAQKNPTAFYLCASSMGLAGLVGQYFGPGTRLTVL.

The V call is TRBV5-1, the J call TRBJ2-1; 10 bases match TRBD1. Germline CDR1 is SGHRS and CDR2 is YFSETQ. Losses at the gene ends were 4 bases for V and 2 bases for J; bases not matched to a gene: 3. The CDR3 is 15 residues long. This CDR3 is CASSEGQGTYNEQFF. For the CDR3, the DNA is TGCGCCAGCAGCGAGGGACAGGGGACCTACAATGAGCAGTTCTTC. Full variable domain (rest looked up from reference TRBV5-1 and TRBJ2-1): KAGVTQTPRYLIKTRGQQVTLSCSPISGHRSVSWYQQTPGQGLQFLFEYFSETQRNKGNFPGRFSGRQFSNSRSEMNVSTLELGDSALYLCASSEGQGTYNEQFFGPGTRLTVL.

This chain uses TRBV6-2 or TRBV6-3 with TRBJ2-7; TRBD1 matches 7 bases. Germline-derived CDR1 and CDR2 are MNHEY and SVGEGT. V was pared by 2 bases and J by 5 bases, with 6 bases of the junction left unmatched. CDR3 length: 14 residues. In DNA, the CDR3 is TGTGCCAGCAGTTACGGCAGGGGGATACACGAGCAGTACTTC. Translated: CASSYGRGIHEQYF.

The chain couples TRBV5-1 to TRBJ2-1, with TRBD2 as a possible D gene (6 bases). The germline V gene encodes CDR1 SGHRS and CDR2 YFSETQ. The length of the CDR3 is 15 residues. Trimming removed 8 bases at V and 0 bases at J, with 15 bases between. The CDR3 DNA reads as TGCGCCAGAAGATATCGACTAGTCTCCTACAATGAGCAGTTCTTC. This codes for CARRYRLVSYNEQFF.

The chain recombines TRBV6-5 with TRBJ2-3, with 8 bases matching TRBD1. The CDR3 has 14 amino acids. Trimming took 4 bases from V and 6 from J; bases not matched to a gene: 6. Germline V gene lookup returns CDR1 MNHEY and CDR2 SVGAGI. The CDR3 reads CASSLVRDRDTQYF. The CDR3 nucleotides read TGTGCCAGCAGTTTGGTCCGGGACAGGGATACGCAGTATTTT.

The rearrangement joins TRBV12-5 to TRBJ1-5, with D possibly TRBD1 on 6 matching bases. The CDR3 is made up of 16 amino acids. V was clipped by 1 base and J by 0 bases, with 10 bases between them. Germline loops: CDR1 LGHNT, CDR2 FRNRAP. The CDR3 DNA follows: TGTGCTAGTGGTTTGGGAACAGGGATTAGCAATCAGCCCCAGCATTTT. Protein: CASGLGTGISNQPQHF.

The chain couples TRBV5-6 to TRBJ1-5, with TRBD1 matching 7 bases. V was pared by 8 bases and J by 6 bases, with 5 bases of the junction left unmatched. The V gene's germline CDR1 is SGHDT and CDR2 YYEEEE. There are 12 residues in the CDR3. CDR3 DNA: TGTGCCAGACAGGGGTATTGTCAGCCCCAGCATTTT. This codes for CARQGYCQPQHF. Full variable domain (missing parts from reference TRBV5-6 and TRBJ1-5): DAGVTQSPTHLIKTRGQQVTLRCSPKSGHDTVSWYQQALGQGPQFIFQYYEEEERQRGNFPDRFSGHQFPNYSSELNVNALLLGDSALYLCARQGYCQPQHFGDGTRLSIL.

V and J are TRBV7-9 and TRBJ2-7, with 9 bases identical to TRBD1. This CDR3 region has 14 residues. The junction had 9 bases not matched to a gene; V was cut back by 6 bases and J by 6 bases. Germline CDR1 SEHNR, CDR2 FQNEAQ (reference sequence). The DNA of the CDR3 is TGTGCCAGCAGTCAACCCGGGACAGGGCTCGAGCAGTACTTC. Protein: CASSQPGTGLEQYF.

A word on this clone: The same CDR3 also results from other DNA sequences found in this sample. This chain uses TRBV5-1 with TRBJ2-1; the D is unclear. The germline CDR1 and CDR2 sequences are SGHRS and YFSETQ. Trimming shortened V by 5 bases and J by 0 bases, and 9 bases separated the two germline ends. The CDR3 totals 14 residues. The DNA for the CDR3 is TGCGCCAGCAGTCCCCCGAGCTCCTACAATGAGCAGTTCTTC. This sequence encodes CASSPPSSYNEQFF. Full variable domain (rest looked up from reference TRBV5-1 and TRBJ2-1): KAGVTQTPRYLIKTRGQQVTLSCSPISGHRSVSWYQQTPGQGLQFLFEYFSETQRNKGNFPGRFSGRQFSNSRSEMNVSTLELGDSALYLCASSPPSSYNEQFFGPGTRLTVL.

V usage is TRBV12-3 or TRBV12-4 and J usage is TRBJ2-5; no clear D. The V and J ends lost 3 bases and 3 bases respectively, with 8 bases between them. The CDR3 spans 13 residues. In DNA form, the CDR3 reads TGTGCCAGCAGTTTTAGTGTCAAAGAGACCCAGTACTTC. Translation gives CASSFSVKETQYF.